The clone carrying this T cell receptor beta chain has a handful of counts. The target antigen is unknown. Lactation, pregnancy, other autoimmune disease or uncontrolled infection excluded patients. The data originate from a study of T cells in Graves' hyperthyroidism and ophthalmopathy. Study observations and caveats: Ophthalmopathy and stable hyperthyroidism were told apart by a 13 V-J model. In validation, the model predicted ophthalmopathy. These predictions came a median approximately 5.9 months before onset.

RNA transcripts gave rise to amplified TCR beta CDR3 regions. When the TCR CDR3 underwent first-round RT-PCR, the HTBI primer set was used. A single record per CDR3 protein comes from TCRdb applying MiXCR to the multiplex PCR reads. Altogether hundreds of thousands of distinct CDR3 sequences are present, about 20% being singletons, with the ten largest covering about 60%. The clonotype comes from a man aged 30 to 45 with Graves' ophthalmopathy. The source material was blood.

CDR3 sequence: CAWSANGQFF. The CDR3 coding sequence is TGTGCCTGGAGCGCGAACGGACAGTTCTTC. The genes are TRBV30 and TRBJ2-1; no firm D call. With 3 bases removed from V and 13 bases from J, the gap between germline ends came to 10 bases. Germline assignment: CDR1 GTSNPN and CDR2 SVGIG (reference sequence). The CDR3 length is 10 residues.